The following is a T cell receptor (beta chain) sequence with its context. The assay was immunoSEQ multiplex PCR, and TCRdb's table has in-frame clones only and misses some. Here the sample spans approximately 130,000 clones, about 86% being singletons. This specimen belongs to a study of blood T cell repertoires in COVID-19. Germline V lookup: CDR1 SGHNT, CDR2 YYREEE (reference sequence). The V gene end was trimmed by 3 bases and the J gene end by 1 base; junction bases not matched to a gene: 1. The CDR3 runs 13 residues. Sequencing used peripheral blood. The TCR sequence derives from a woman aged 45-59 years with acute or convalescent COVID-19. The chain has TRBV5-4 and TRBJ2-7; the match to TRBD2 covers 7 bases. CDR3 loop: CASSSGLSYEQYF. The CDR3 DNA is TGTGCCAGCAGCTCGGGACTATCCTACGAGCAGTACTTC.